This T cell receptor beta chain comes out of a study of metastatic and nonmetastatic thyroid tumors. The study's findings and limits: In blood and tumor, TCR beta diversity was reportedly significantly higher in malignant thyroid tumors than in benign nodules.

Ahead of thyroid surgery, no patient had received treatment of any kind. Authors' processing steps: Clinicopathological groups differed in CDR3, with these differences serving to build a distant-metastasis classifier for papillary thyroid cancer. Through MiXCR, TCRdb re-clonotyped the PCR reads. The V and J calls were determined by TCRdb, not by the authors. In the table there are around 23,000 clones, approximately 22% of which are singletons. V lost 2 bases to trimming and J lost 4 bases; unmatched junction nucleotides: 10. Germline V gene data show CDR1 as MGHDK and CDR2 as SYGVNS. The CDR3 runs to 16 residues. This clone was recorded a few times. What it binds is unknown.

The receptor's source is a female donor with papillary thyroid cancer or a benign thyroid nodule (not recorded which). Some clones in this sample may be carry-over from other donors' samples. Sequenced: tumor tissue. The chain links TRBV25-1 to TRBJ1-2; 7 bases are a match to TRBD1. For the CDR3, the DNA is TGTGCCAGCAGTGAAGGCGGCAGGGGGAGCGGCTATGGCTACACCTTC. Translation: CASSEGGRGSGYGYTF.